This section outlines one T cell receptor (beta chain) sequence together with its context. What it binds is not known. These data belong to a study of T cells in localized non-small cell lung cancer. Whole-study findings and limits: Higher blood T cell density tracked longer overall survival. Maximal T cell clonality occurred in uninvolved adjacent lung, with tumor ranking below it.

Some clones are missing from TCRdb's copy, which holds only in-frame ones; the method was immunoSEQ multiplex PCR. The repertoire holds fewer than 15,000 clones, roughly 27% seen once, with around 6.7% in the top ten. Per the germline V gene, CDR1 is SGDLS and CDR2 is YYNGEE. J lost 3 bases, V lost 5 bases, and 7 bases had no gene match. This CDR3 is built from 15 residues. The rearrangement joins TRBV9 to TRBJ1-3, with TRBD1 matching 8 bases. The input for sequencing was lung tumor tissue, taken before any cancer treatment. The sequence derives from a female donor over 55 with stage I lung adenocarcinoma. In DNA form, the CDR3 reads TGTGCCAGCAGTGAATCAACAGGGGGTGGAAACACCATATATTTT. As protein: CASSESTGGGNTIYF.